The next 17 T cell receptor beta chains were all read from a single sample in a study of CD8+CD57+ T cells in acquired aplastic anemia. The TCR beta profiling, which covered VDJ combination and CDR3 sequence, was carried out using genomic DNA as the template. In TCRdb, the reads were re-called with MiXCR into one record per CDR3 protein. Seen here are about 190,000 distinct CDR3 sequences, around 65% observed once, and the top ten hold approximately 44%. The sequenced sample was sorted CD4+, CD8+, or CD8+CD57+ T cells (not recorded which) from PBMCs. Receptors originate from a human donor with severe aplastic anemia or a healthy control (not recorded which).

This clonotype has more than one count but fewer than ten. The genes are TRBV7-2 and TRBJ2-5, with 7 positions matching TRBD1. Germline V CDR1 and CDR2: SGHTA, FQGNSA. The CDR3 spans 15 residues. V lost 1 base to trimming and J lost 2 bases; unmatched junction nucleotides: 4. This CDR3 reads CASSLVDRSQETQYF. The CDR3 DNA is TGTGCCAGCAGCTTAGTGGACAGGTCACAAGAGACCCAGTACTTC. The variable domain in full, completed from reference TRBV7-2 and TRBJ2-5, reads GAGVSQSPSNKVTEKGKDVELRCDPISGHTALYWYRQSLGQGLEFLIYFQGNSAPDKSGLPSDRFSAERTGGSVSTLTIQRTQQEDSAVYLCASSLVDRSQETQYFGPGTRLLVL.

The gene calls are TRBV7-9 and TRBJ2-3; 12 bases are a match to TRBD1. The CDR3 length is 19 residues. Germline assignment: CDR1 SEHNR and CDR2 FQNEAQ (reference sequence). V lost 1 base and J lost 2; bases outside the gene matches: 10. In nucleotides, the CDR3 is TGTGCCAGCAGCTTAGAGACATGGGACAGGGGGCTCTTCACAGATACGCAGTATTTT. Its translation is CASSLETWDRGLFTDTQYF.

This clonotype was counted ten times or more. The chain recombines TRBV27 with TRBJ2-7; the D call may be TRBD1 or TRBD2 (5 bases each). Per the germline V gene, CDR1 is MNHEY and CDR2 is SMNVEV (reference sequence). The CDR3 spans 15 residues. V was pared by 4 bases and J by 4 bases, with 17 bases between. The CDR3 DNA reads as TGTGCCAGCAGTTCCAACCGGGACCGGTCTTACGAGCAGTACTTC. It yields the protein CASSSNRDRSYEQYF.

The chain has TRBV7-3 and TRBJ2-5; maybe TRBD2 (6 bases). V lost 5 bases to trimming and J lost 3 bases, with 13 bases between them. The CDR3 has 14 residues. The germline gives CDR1 SGHTA, CDR2 FQGTGA. CDR3 coding DNA: TGTGCCAGCAGCCTTATTGGGGGGAAAGAGACCCAGTACTTC. Protein sequence: CASSLIGGKETQYF.

The chain is built from TRBV15 and TRBJ2-1; D is unclear. The germline CDR1 and CDR2 sequences are LNHNV and YYDKDF (reference sequence). The CDR3 sequence is 12 residues long. V was clipped by 3 bases and J by 5 bases, with 5 bases between them. CDR3 region: CATSRPDNEQFF. DNA for the CDR3: TGTGCCACCAGCAGGCCCGACAATGAGCAGTTCTTC.

Ten or more counts support this clonotype. The rearrangement links TRBV9 to TRBJ2-3; D remains ambiguous. Germline V gives CDR1 SGDLS, CDR2 YYNGEE. V was trimmed by 0 bases and J by 5 bases, leaving 13 bases between them. CDR3 length equals 15 residues. This chain's CDR3 is CASSVDPPRIDTQYF. As DNA, the CDR3 is TGTGCCAGCAGCGTAGACCCCCCGAGGATAGATACGCAGTATTTT.

This clonotype was detected only a few times. This chain joins TRBV20-1 and TRBJ2-5, with 7 bases aligning to TRBD1. V lost 5 bases to trimming and J lost 5 bases; unmatched junction nucleotides: 8. Germline CDR1 is DFQATT and CDR2 is SNEGSKA (reference sequence). The CDR3 sequence is 13 residues long. The CDR3 nucleotides are TGCAGTGCTCCAGGGGGTGCTGTGGAGACCCAGTACTTC. Its translation is CSAPGGAVETQYF.

This clonotype was picked up many times. The rearrangement uses TRBV12-3 or TRBV12-4 and TRBJ2-7; 7 nucleotides match TRBD2. CDR3 size: 16 residues. V trimming: 6 bases; J trimming: 6 bases; junction bases outside the gene matches: 17. This CDR3 reads CASSPSGGSLSAEQYF. The CDR3 coding sequence is TGTGCCAGCAGCCCATCCGGGGGGAGCTTGAGTGCCGAGCAGTACTTC.

The V gene is TRBV7-8, the J gene TRBJ2-7, with 8 bases matching TRBD2. V lost 4 bases to trimming and J lost 0 bases; unmatched junction nucleotides: 23. The CDR3 spans 21 residues. The germline gives CDR1 SGHVS, CDR2 FQNEAQ. The CDR3 nucleotides read TGTGCCAGCAGCTCCTCCCGGGGACTTGAGCGGGAGCATCCGAGCTCCTACGAGCAGTACTTC. Its translation: CASSSSRGLEREHPSSYEQYF.

This clonotype was detected only a few times. V and J are TRBV15 and TRBJ1-3; no firm D call. V was cut by 2 bases and J by 0 bases, with 11 bases left in between. In germline, CDR1 is LNHNV, CDR2 YYDKDF (reference sequence). The CDR3 contains 16 residues. In DNA form, the CDR3 reads TGTGCCACCAGCAGACCTGGAGGGAGCTCTGGAAACACCATATATTTT. This codes for CATSRPGGSSGNTIYF. The full variable domain, with the rest looked up from reference TRBV15 and TRBJ1-3, is DAMVIQNPRYQVTQFGKPVTLSCSQTLNHNVMYWYQQKSSQAPKLLFHYYDKDFNNEADTPDNFQSRRPNTSFCFLDIRSPGLGDTAMYLCATSRPGGSSGNTIYFGEGSWLTVV.

The table lists this clonotype with many counts. This chain links TRBV3-1 with TRBJ2-7; D gene uncertain. CDR3 length: 13 amino acids. The germline CDR1 and CDR2 sequences are LGHDT and YNNKEL (reference sequence). V was cut by 3 bases and J by 0 bases, with 6 bases left in between. The DNA for the CDR3 is TGTGCCAGCAGCCAGGCCAACTCCTACGAGCAGTACTTC. Protein sequence: CASSQANSYEQYF.

The J gene is TRBJ1-2, the V gene TRBV24-1; 8 bases fit TRBD1. In germline, CDR1 is KGHDR, CDR2 SFDVKD. The CDR3 runs 15 residues. Trimming removed 3 bases from V and 3 bases from J; junction bases left unmatched: 5. CDR3 nucleotide sequence: TGTGCCACCAGTGATCCGGGACAGGCCTACTATGGCTACACCTTC. It specifies CATSDPGQAYYGYTF.

In regard to this clonotype: Germline is not matched at one junction end, which may reflect a read error. The chain combines TRBV5-1 with TRBJ1-1; D gene unclear. CDR1 is SGHRS and CDR2 is YFSETQ in the germline V gene. The CDR3 is 15 amino acids. Here the CDR3 DNA reads TGCGCCTCCAAACTCGGGCGGACGGGGAACACCGAAGCTTTCTTT. Its protein product is CASKLGRTGNTEAFF.

The chain recombines TRBV7-6 with TRBJ2-7; D possibly corresponds to TRBD2 (5 bases). The V gene lost 5 bases and the J gene lost 3 bases, with 17 bases spanning the gap. The CDR3 extends over 15 amino acids. Germline V gene lookup returns CDR1 SGHVS and CDR2 FNYEAQ. As DNA, the CDR3 is TGTGCCAGCAGCCCATTGGCTATCGGGAACTACGAGCAGTACTTC. Protein sequence: CASSPLAIGNYEQYF.

The chain's CDR3 is CASSSSPGREHSYNEQFF. The CDR3 nucleotides read TGTGCCAGCAGCTCCTCCCCCGGGCGGGAGCATTCCTACAATGAGCAGTTCTTC. The rearrangement links TRBV7-9 to TRBJ2-1; 7 bases are a match to TRBD2. This CDR3 spans 18 amino acids. CDR1 and CDR2 (germline): SEHNR, FQNEAQ (reference sequence). V gave up 4 bases and J gave up 1 base; unmatched junction bases: 13.

This clonotype was seen ten or more times. The chain carries TRBV4-3 and TRBJ1-1, with D perhaps matching TRBD1 (6 bases). Germline CDR1 and CDR2: LGHNA and YSLEER. V shed 0 bases and J shed 1 base, with 9 bases lying between them. CDR3 length equals 15 residues. The CDR3 coding sequence is TGCGCCAGCAGCCAAGACTGGACAGCGAACACTGAAGCTTTCTTT. It is translated as CASSQDWTANTEAFF.

The V call is TRBV7-9, the J call TRBJ2-3, with D tentatively TRBD1 (6 bases). V was trimmed by 3 bases and J by 1 base, leaving 11 bases between them. The CDR3 runs to 15 residues. The germline V gene encodes CDR1 SEHNR and CDR2 FQNEAQ (reference sequence). CDR3 sequence reads: CASSFWAGGTDTQYF. Here the CDR3 DNA reads TGTGCCAGCAGCTTCTGGGCAGGGGGCACAGATACGCAGTATTTT.